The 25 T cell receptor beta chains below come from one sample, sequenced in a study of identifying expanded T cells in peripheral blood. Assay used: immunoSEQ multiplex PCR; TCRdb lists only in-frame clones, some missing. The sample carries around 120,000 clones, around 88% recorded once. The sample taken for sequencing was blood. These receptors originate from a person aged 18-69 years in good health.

Written as DNA, the CDR3 is TGTGCCAGCAGTCCCAGGGAGTACGAGCAGTACTTC. It yields the protein CASSPREYEQYF. The J gene is TRBJ2-7, the V gene TRBV6-5, with D perhaps TRBD1 or TRBD2 (5 bases each). CDR1 is MNHEY, CDR2 SVGAGI, per germline. This CDR3 is built from 12 residues. Trimming stripped 5 bases from V and 4 bases from J, with 9 bases between.

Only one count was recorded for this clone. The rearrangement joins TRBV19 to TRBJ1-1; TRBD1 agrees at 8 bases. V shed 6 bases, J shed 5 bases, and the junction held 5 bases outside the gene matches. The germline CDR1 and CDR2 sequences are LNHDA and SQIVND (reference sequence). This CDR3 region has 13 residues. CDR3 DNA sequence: TGTGCCAGTAGCCAGGGGGCCAAAACTGAAGCTTTCTTT. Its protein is CASSQGAKTEAFF. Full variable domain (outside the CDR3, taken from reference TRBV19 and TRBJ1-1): DGGITQSPKYLFRKEGQNVTLSCEQNLNHDAMYWYRQDPGQGLRLIYYSQIVNDFQKGDIAEGYSVSREKKESFPLTVTSAQKNPTAFYLCASSQGAKTEAFFGQGTRLTVV.

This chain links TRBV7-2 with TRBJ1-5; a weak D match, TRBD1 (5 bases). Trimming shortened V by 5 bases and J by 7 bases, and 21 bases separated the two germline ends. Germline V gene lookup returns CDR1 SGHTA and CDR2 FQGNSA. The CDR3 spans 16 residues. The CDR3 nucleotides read TGTGCCAGCAGCCTCATTAGCACCGGGGCTGGCCAGCCCCAGCATTTT. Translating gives CASSLISTGAGQPQHF.

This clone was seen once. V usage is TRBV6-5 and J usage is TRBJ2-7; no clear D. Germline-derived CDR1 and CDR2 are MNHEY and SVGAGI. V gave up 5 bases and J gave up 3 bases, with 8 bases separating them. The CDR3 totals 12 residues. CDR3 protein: CASSPLDYEQYF. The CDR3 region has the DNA TGTGCCAGCAGTCCCCTGGACTACGAGCAGTACTTC.

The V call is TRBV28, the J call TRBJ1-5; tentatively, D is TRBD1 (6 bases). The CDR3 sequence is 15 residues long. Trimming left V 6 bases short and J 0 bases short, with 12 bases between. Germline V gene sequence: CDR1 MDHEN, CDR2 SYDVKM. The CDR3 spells CASRYEDSSNQPQHF. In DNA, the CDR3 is TGTGCCAGCAGATACGAGGACAGTAGCAATCAGCCCCAGCATTTT.

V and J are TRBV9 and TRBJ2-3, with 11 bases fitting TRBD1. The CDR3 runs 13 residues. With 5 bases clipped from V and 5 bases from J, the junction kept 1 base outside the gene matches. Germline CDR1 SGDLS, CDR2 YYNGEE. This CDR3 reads CASSGTGGDTQYF. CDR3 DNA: TGTGCCAGCAGTGGGACAGGGGGAGATACGCAGTATTTT.

This CDR3 reads CASSLAQGIPERQYF. The CDR3 DNA sequence: TGCGCCAGCAGCTTGGCCCAGGGGATCCCTGAAAGGCAGTATTTT. This chain connects TRBV5-1 to TRBJ2-3, with D possibly matching TRBD1 (6 bases). V lost 0 bases and J lost 11, with 19 bases in between. The CDR3 contains 15 residues. CDR1 is SGHRS, CDR2 YFSETQ, per germline.

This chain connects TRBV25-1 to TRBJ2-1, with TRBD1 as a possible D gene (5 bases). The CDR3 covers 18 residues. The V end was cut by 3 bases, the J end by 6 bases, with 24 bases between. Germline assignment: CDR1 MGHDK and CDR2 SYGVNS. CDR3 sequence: CASSDPSREYSNSNEQFF. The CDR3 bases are TGTGCCAGCAGTGACCCTTCCAGGGAATATTCCAATTCCAATGAGCAGTTCTTC.

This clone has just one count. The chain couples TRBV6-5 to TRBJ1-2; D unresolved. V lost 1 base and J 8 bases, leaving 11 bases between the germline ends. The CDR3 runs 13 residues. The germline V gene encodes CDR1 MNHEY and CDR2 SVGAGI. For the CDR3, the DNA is TGTGCCAGCAGTTACTGGTCACGGCGGGGCTACACCTTC. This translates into CASSYWSRRGYTF.

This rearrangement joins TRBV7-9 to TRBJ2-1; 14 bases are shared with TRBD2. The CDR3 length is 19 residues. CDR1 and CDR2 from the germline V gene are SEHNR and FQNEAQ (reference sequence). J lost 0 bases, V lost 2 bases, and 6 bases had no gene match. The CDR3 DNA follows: TGTGCCAGCAGCTTACCGACTAGCGGGGGGGCTAGCTCCTACAATGAGCAGTTCTTC. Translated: CASSLPTSGGASSYNEQFF.

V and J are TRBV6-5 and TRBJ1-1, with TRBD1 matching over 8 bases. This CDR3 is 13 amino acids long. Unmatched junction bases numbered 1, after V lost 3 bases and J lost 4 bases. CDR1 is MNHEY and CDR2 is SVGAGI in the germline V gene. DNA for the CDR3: TGTGCCAGCAGTTATACAGGGGGCACTGAAGCTTTCTTT. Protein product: CASSYTGGTEAFF.

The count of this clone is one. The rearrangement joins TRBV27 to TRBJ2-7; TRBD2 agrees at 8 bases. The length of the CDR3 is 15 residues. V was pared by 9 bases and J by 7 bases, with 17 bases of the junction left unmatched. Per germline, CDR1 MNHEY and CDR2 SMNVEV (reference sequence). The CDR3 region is CASSTGGGIPGEQYF. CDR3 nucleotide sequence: TGTGCCAGTTCGACTGGCGGGGGGATCCCTGGGGAGCAGTACTTC.

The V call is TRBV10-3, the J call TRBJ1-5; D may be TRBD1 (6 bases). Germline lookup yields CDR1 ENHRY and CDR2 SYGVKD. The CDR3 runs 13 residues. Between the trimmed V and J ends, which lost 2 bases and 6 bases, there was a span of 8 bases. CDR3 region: CAISEVGGQPQHF. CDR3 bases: TGTGCCATCAGTGAGGTAGGGGGTCAGCCCCAGCATTTT.

The CDR3 protein is CASSFLGGGRNEQFF. CDR3 DNA: TGTGCCAGCAGCTTCCTTGGGGGGGGCCGGAATGAGCAGTTCTTC. The rearrangement links TRBV5-8 to TRBJ2-1; D might be TRBD2 (7 bases). This CDR3 is built from 15 residues. The V gene's germline CDR1 is SGHTS and CDR2 YDEGEE. V dropped 2 bases and J dropped 7 bases, with 16 bases sitting between them.

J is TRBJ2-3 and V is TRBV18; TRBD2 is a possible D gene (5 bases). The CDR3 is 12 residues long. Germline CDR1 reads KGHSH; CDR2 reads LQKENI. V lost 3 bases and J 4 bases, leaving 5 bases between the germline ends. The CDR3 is CASSPRADTQYF. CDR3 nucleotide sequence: TGTGCCAGCTCACCGAGGGCAGATACGCAGTATTTT.

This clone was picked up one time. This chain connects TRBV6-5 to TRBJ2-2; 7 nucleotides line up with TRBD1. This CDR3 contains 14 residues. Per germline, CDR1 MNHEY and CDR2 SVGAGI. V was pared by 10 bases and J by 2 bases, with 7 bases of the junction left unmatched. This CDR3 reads CATLDRLNTGELFF. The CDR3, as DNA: TGTGCCACCTTGGACAGGCTCAACACCGGGGAGCTGTTTTTT.

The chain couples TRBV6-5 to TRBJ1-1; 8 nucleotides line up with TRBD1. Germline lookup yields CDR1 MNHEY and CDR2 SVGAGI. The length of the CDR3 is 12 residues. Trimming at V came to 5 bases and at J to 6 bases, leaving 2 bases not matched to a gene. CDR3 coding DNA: TGTGCCAGCAGTGGACAGGGTGCTGAAGCTTTCTTT. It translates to CASSGQGAEAFF.

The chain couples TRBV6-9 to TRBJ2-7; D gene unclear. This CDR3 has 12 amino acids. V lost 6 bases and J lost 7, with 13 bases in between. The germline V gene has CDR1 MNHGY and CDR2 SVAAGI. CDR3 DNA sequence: TGTGCCAGCAGCTACTCTGGCCTTGAGCAGTACTTC. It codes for CASSYSGLEQYF.

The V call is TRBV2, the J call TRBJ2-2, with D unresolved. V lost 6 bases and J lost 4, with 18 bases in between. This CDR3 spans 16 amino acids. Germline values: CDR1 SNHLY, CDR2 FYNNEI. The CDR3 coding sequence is TGTGCCAGCAGAATGTCTCGGAGTTCGGGCACCGGGGAGCTGTTTTTT. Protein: CASRMSRSSGTGELFF.

This CDR3 reads CSVEGSAGGFNEQFF. CDR3 sequence (DNA): TGCAGCGTTGAAGGGTCAGCGGGGGGTTTTAATGAGCAGTTCTTC. This sequence joins TRBV29-1 and TRBJ2-1, with 9 bases aligning to TRBD2. Germline CDR1 and CDR2: SQVTM and ANQGSEA. The CDR3 length is 15 residues. V was clipped by 1 base and J by 7 bases; unmatched bases: 8.

In DNA, the CDR3 is TGTGCCAGCAGCTTAGTGCTCCGGGTCGGGGAGCTGTTTTTT. Amino acid sequence: CASSLVLRVGELFF. V and J are TRBV11-2 and TRBJ2-2; D not resolved. This CDR3 comprises 14 residues. V lost 1 base to trimming and J lost 7 bases, with 10 bases between them. Germline assignment: CDR1 SGHAT and CDR2 FQNNGV.

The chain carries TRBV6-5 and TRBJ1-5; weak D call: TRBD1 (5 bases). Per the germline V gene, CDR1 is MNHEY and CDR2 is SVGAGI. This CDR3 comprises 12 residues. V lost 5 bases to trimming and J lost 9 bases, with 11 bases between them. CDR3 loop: CASSPPGGPQHF. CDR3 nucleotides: TGTGCCAGCAGTCCACCCGGGGGGCCCCAGCATTTT.

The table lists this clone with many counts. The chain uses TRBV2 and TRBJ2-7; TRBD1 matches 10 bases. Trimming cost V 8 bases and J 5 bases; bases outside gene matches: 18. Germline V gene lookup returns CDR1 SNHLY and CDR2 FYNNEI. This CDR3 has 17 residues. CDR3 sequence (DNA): TGTGCCAGCCTTGTAGGGACAGGGGTTCACCCTACTGACGAGCAGTACTTC. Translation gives CASLVGTGVHPTDEQYF.

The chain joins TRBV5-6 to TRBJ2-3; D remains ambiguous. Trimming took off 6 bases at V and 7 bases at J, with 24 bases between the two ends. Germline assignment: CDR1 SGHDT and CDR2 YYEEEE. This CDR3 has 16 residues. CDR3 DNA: TGTGCCAGCAACCCTGATGAACTGGGCACCAGGTATACGCAGTATTTT. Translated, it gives CASNPDELGTRYTQYF.

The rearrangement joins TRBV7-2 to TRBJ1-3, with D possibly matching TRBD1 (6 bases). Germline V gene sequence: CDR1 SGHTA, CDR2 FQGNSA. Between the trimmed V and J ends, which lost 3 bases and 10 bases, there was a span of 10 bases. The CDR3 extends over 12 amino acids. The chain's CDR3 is CASSLDSGTIYF. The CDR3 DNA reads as TGTGCCAGCAGCTTGGACAGTGGGACCATATATTTT.